The rows below give T cell receptor beta chains drawn from one sample of a study of T cells after yellow fever vaccination. TCRdb re-called the 5' RACE reads through MiXCR, storing one row per CDR3 protein. The table includes hundreds of thousands of distinct CDR3 sequences, roughly 3.5% detected once. The sequenced sample was PBMCs, obtained on the day of the yellow fever booster vaccination. Every receptor here comes from a young man who received the YFV17D yellow fever vaccine. Each CDR3 is given with its conserved first and last residue. D genes are given only for firm matches. Rows may omit the clone size; those that give it use once, few, many or a size class.

TGTGCCAGCAGCCGATCCGGGGCCGGTGGTAATGAGCAGTTCTTC	CASSRSGAGGNEQFF	TRBV4-2	NA	many	TRBJ2-1
TGTGCCAGCAGCTTAGCCGGGACATGGGCAGATACGCAGTATTTT	CASSLAGTWADTQYF	TRBV7-2	NA	many	TRBJ2-3
TGTGCCAGCAGTTTGGTTGCGGGGGGGCCTGAGACCCAGTACTTC	CASSLVAGGPETQYF	TRBV27	TRBD2	many	TRBJ2-5
TGTGCCAGCACCCTGGACAGGGGGTCTTTCGAGCAGTACTTC	CASTLDRGSFEQYF	TRBV7-8	TRBD1	few	TRBJ2-7
TGTGCCAGCAGTGAAGTCATCTCGGGGGACACTGAAGCTTTCTTT	CASSEVISGDTEAFF	TRBV2	NA	NA	TRBJ1-1
TGTGCCAGCAGCCCTTCAGGGGAAAATGAGCAGTTCTTC	CASSPSGENEQFF	TRBV4-2	NA	many	TRBJ2-1
TGCGCCAGCAGGCGACAGGGTGATCCCCAAGAGACCCAGTACTTC	CASRRQGDPQETQYF	TRBV5-1	TRBD1	many	TRBJ2-5
TGTGCCAGCAGCTCTGGGACAGGGCCCTACAATGAGCAGTTCTTC	CASSSGTGPYNEQFF	TRBV7-9	TRBD1	NA	TRBJ2-1
TGTGCCAGTAGTATAGGCTTCGAAGCTTTCTTT	CASSIGFEAFF	TRBV19	NA	NA	TRBJ1-1
TGTGCCAGCAGCTTCCGCCTAGCGGGGGACCGCACAGATACGCAGTATTTT	CASSFRLAGDRTDTQYF	TRBV7-2	TRBD2	few	TRBJ2-3
TGCAGCGTGGAGACAGGGCCCTATGGCTACACCTTC	CSVETGPYGYTF	TRBV29-1	TRBD1	few	TRBJ1-2
TGTGCCATCAGTGATGACGGGAGCACAGATACGCAGTATTTT	CAISDDGSTDTQYF	TRBV10-3	NA	NA	TRBJ2-3
TGTGCCAGCAGTTCATGGGGTACGCACGGCGATACGCAGTATTTT	CASSSWGTHGDTQYF	TRBV6-6	NA	many	TRBJ2-3
TGCAGTGCTAGCGTCCCGGGGGGCCCAGATACGCAGTATTTT	CSASVPGGPDTQYF	TRBV20-1	NA	many	TRBJ2-3
TGTGCCAGCAGTAAGACAGGAGGAGGAAACATTCAGTACTTC	CASSKTGGGNIQYF	TRBV2	NA	few	TRBJ2-4
TGCAGTGCTAGAGAAGACAGAACAACGCAAGAGACCCAGTACTTC	CSAREDRTTQETQYF	TRBV20-1	NA	NA	TRBJ2-5
TGCGCCAGCAGCCAAGCCGCCCCGGGGGAGCTGTTTTTT	CASSQAAPGELFF	TRBV4-1	NA	many	TRBJ2-2
TGTGCCAGCAGCTTAATGTTCAAAAATGAGCAGTTCTTC	CASSLMFKNEQFF	TRBV7-2	NA	many	TRBJ2-1
TGTGCCAGTCGTAGCGGGCCGGACACCGGGGAGCTGTTTTTT	CASRSGPDTGELFF	TRBV6-4	TRBD2	many	TRBJ2-2
TGTGCCAGCAGTAAGCGGGGGGACCGTAACACCGGGGAGCTGTTTTTT	CASSKRGDRNTGELFF	TRBV6-5	TRBD2	few	TRBJ2-2
TGTGCCAGCAGCTTGGATGGTAGGTCCTACGGGCAGTACTTC	CASSLDGRSYGQYF	TRBV5-5	NA	few	TRBJ2-7
TGTGCCAGCAGTTACAGGGAGACCCAGTACTTC	CASSYRETQYF	TRBV6-5	NA	many	TRBJ2-5